Following are 18 T cell receptor beta chains from one sample sequenced in a study of cytomegalovirus exposure and HLA in healthy donors. Profiled with immunoSEQ multiplex PCR; TCRdb holds only in-frame clones, not every one. Of roughly 300,000 clones in the sample, over 75% were seen once. Material for sequencing was PBMCs. These receptors all come from a woman aged 18-29 years in good health and CMV-seronegative.

The chain links TRBV9 to TRBJ2-1; TRBD1 might be the D (6 bases). V lost 4 bases to trimming and J lost 10 bases, with 15 bases between them. The CDR3 runs to 13 residues. Germline CDR1 SGDLS, CDR2 YYNGEE. CDR3 coding DNA: TGTGCCAGCAGCACCCACAGGGATCAGGAGCAGTTCTTC. This translates into CASSTHRDQEQFF.

Concerning this clone: The same CDR3 arises from other DNA sequences in this sample as well. J is TRBJ2-7 and V is TRBV28, with TRBD2 as a possible D gene (6 bases). V lost 4 bases, J lost 4 bases, and 8 bases lay in between. CDR3 size: 12 residues. The germline V gene encodes CDR1 MDHEN and CDR2 SYDVKM. CDR3 amino acids: CASSSGGYEQYF. Written as DNA, the CDR3 is TGTGCCAGCAGTTCTGGAGGGTACGAGCAGTACTTC. The full variable domain, its missing parts supplied by reference TRBV28 and TRBJ2-7, is DVKVTQSSRYLVKRTGEKVFLECVQDMDHENMFWYRQDPGLGLRLIYFSYDVKMKEKGDIPEGYSVSREKKERFSLILESASTNQTSMYLCASSSGGYEQYFGPGTRLTVT.

This chain's CDR3 is CASSQGESGFNGRLIQFF. The DNA for the CDR3 is TGTGCCAGCAGCCAAGGGGAGTCTGGGTTTAATGGACGATTAATTCAGTTCTTC. The gene calls are TRBV4-2 and TRBJ2-1; D is perhaps TRBD2 (5 bases). V dropped 1 base and J dropped 13 bases, with 29 bases sitting between them. The CDR3 runs to 18 residues. Germline CDR1 reads LGHNA; CDR2 reads YNFKEQ.

The genes are TRBV5-3 and TRBJ2-7; D unresolved. TRBV5-3 is placed among ORFs of uncertain function. The CDR3 runs 13 residues. V dropped 4 bases and J dropped 3 bases, with 11 bases sitting between them. The CDR3 is CARSLKTGYEQYF. For the CDR3, the DNA is TGTGCCAGAAGCCTGAAAACGGGCTACGAGCAGTACTTC.

This rearrangement joins TRBV5-1 to TRBJ2-1, with TRBD2 identical over 7 bases. The CDR3 covers 17 residues. The junction had 10 bases not matched to a gene; V was cut back by 3 bases and J by 1 base. Germline CDR1 and CDR2: SGHRS and YFSETQ. As DNA, the CDR3 is TGCGCCAGCAGCTGGGACGGAAAGCGGGAATCCTACAATGAGCAGTTCTTC. Its protein is CASSWDGKRESYNEQFF.

The sample holds one count of this clone. The CDR3 nucleotides read TGTGCCAGCAGCGTGAGCGGGCGGAACTCCTACGAGCAGTACTTC. This codes for CASSVSGRNSYEQYF. V and J are TRBV28 and TRBJ2-7; D may be TRBD2 (6 bases). Germline V lookup: CDR1 MDHEN, CDR2 SYDVKM. Between the trimmed V and J ends, which lost 6 bases and 0 bases, there was a span of 15 bases. The CDR3 contains 15 residues.

The rearrangement links TRBV11-2 to TRBJ1-1; the D gene is possibly TRBD1 (5 bases). The CDR3 loop spans 14 amino acids. The germline gives CDR1 SGHAT, CDR2 FQNNGV. The ends were cut back, 0 bases at V and 7 bases at J, with 12 bases in the middle. Here the CDR3 DNA reads TGTGCCAGCAGCTTAGATCGGTTCGGGGGTGAAGCTTTCTTT. This encodes CASSLDRFGGEAFF.

This clone came up many times. In DNA, the CDR3 is TGTGCCAGCAGTGACACTAGCGGGAGCACCGGGGAGCTGTTTTTT. This sequence encodes CASSDTSGSTGELFF. The rearrangement links TRBV6-4 to TRBJ2-2; 11 positions agree with TRBD2. The germline gives CDR1 MRHNA, CDR2 SNTAGT. The CDR3 has 15 amino acids. V trimming: 2 bases; J trimming: 4 bases; junction bases outside the gene matches: 0.

The chain joins TRBV14 to TRBJ2-1; 13 nucleotides line up with TRBD2. V gave up 5 bases and J gave up 0 bases; unmatched junction bases: 4. The CDR3 length is 17 residues. Per the germline V gene, CDR1 is SGHDN and CDR2 is FVKESK. This chain's CDR3 is CASSRRLAGGSYNEQFF. The CDR3 region has the DNA TGTGCCAGCAGCAGACGACTAGCGGGAGGCTCCTACAATGAGCAGTTCTTC.

The V gene is TRBV28, the J gene TRBJ2-2; tentative D call: TRBD2 (5 bases). The CDR3 sequence is 14 residues long. Trimming removed 2 bases from V and 7 bases from J, with 11 bases in between. Germline CDR1 and CDR2: MDHEN and SYDVKM. The CDR3 DNA reads as TGTGCCAGCAGTTTAGTCTTTGAGGGCGGGGAGCTGTTTTTT. Amino acids: CASSLVFEGGELFF.

The rearrangement joins TRBV18 to TRBJ1-5; TRBD1 aligns across 8 bases. This CDR3 spans 17 amino acids. From germline, CDR1 is KGHSH and CDR2 LQKENI. Trimming removed 3 bases from V and 6 bases from J; junction bases left unmatched: 13. The CDR3 DNA sequence: TGTGCCAGCTCACCGCCACGAACAGGGGGTAACAGTCAGCCCCAGCATTTT. Translated, it gives CASSPPRTGGNSQPQHF.

The CDR3, as DNA: TGTGCCAGTAGTAAACTAGCGGGGGCCCAAGAGACCCAGTACTTC. Amino acids: CASSKLAGAQETQYF. V gene TRBV19 combines with J gene TRBJ2-5; 11 positions match TRBD2. V lost 4 bases to trimming and J lost 1 base; unmatched junction nucleotides: 2. In germline, CDR1 is LNHDA, CDR2 SQIVND (reference sequence). This CDR3 is built from 15 residues.

The chain links TRBV25-1 to TRBJ2-7; a weak D match, TRBD2 (6 bases). V gave up 3 bases and J gave up 4 bases, with 22 bases separating them. Germline V gives CDR1 MGHDK, CDR2 SYGVNS. There are 17 residues in the CDR3. CDR3 residues: CASSEGGLQFSGYEQYF. CDR3 coding DNA: TGTGCCAGCAGTGAGGGCGGGTTACAGTTTAGCGGTTACGAGCAGTACTTC.

The count of this clone is one. This sequence joins TRBV18 and TRBJ2-7, with 11 nucleotides matching TRBD2. This CDR3 is 15 amino acids long. Per germline, CDR1 KGHSH and CDR2 LQKENI. With V trimmed by 2 bases and J by 4 bases, 4 bases remained unmatched. CDR3 DNA: TGTGCCAGCTCACCAAGACTAGCGGGAAGGTACGAGCAGTACTTC. Encoded protein: CASSPRLAGRYEQYF.

The chain is built from TRBV4-1 and TRBJ2-5, with 7 bases aligning to TRBD1. Germline values: CDR1 MGHRA, CDR2 YSYEKL. The CDR3 contains 15 residues. The ends lost 5 bases at V and 2 bases at J; junction bases unmatched: 8. The CDR3 reads CASSDTRGQQETQYF. CDR3 DNA sequence: TGCGCCAGCAGCGACACTAGGGGACAGCAAGAGACCCAGTACTTC.

Details on this clone: Other DNA sequences in the same sample also yield this CDR3. The V gene is TRBV19, the J gene TRBJ2-1; D unclear. Germline V gene lookup returns CDR1 LNHDA and CDR2 SQIVND (reference sequence). The CDR3 runs to 15 residues. V dropped 2 bases and J dropped 0 bases, with 8 bases sitting between them. CDR3 protein: CASSITGSSYNEQFF. CDR3 nucleotides: TGTGCCAGTAGTATAACGGGTAGCTCCTACAATGAGCAGTTCTTC.

The V call is TRBV28, the J call TRBJ1-4, with 7 bases aligning to TRBD1. Germline V lookup: CDR1 MDHEN, CDR2 SYDVKM. The CDR3 sequence is 14 residues long. V lost 7 bases and J lost 9; bases outside the gene matches: 11. The CDR3 nucleotides read TGTGCCAGCACCCCGACAGGGCTGAATAAAAAACTGTTTTTT. As protein: CASTPTGLNKKLFF.

J is TRBJ1-1 and V is TRBV5-6, with TRBD1 as a possible D gene (6 bases). Germline V gene sequence: CDR1 SGHDT, CDR2 YYEEEE. Trimming shortened V by 0 bases and J by 4 bases, and 13 bases separated the two germline ends. CDR3 length: 15 amino acids. The CDR3 sequence: CASSLGFGGGTEAFF. The DNA for the CDR3 is TGTGCCAGCAGCTTGGGATTTGGGGGCGGCACTGAAGCTTTCTTT. Full variable domain (remainder filled in from reference TRBV5-6 and TRBJ1-1): DAGVTQSPTHLIKTRGQQVTLRCSPKSGHDTVSWYQQALGQGPQFIFQYYEEEERQRGNFPDRFSGHQFPNYSSELNVNALLLGDSALYLCASSLGFGGGTEAFFGQGTRLTVV.